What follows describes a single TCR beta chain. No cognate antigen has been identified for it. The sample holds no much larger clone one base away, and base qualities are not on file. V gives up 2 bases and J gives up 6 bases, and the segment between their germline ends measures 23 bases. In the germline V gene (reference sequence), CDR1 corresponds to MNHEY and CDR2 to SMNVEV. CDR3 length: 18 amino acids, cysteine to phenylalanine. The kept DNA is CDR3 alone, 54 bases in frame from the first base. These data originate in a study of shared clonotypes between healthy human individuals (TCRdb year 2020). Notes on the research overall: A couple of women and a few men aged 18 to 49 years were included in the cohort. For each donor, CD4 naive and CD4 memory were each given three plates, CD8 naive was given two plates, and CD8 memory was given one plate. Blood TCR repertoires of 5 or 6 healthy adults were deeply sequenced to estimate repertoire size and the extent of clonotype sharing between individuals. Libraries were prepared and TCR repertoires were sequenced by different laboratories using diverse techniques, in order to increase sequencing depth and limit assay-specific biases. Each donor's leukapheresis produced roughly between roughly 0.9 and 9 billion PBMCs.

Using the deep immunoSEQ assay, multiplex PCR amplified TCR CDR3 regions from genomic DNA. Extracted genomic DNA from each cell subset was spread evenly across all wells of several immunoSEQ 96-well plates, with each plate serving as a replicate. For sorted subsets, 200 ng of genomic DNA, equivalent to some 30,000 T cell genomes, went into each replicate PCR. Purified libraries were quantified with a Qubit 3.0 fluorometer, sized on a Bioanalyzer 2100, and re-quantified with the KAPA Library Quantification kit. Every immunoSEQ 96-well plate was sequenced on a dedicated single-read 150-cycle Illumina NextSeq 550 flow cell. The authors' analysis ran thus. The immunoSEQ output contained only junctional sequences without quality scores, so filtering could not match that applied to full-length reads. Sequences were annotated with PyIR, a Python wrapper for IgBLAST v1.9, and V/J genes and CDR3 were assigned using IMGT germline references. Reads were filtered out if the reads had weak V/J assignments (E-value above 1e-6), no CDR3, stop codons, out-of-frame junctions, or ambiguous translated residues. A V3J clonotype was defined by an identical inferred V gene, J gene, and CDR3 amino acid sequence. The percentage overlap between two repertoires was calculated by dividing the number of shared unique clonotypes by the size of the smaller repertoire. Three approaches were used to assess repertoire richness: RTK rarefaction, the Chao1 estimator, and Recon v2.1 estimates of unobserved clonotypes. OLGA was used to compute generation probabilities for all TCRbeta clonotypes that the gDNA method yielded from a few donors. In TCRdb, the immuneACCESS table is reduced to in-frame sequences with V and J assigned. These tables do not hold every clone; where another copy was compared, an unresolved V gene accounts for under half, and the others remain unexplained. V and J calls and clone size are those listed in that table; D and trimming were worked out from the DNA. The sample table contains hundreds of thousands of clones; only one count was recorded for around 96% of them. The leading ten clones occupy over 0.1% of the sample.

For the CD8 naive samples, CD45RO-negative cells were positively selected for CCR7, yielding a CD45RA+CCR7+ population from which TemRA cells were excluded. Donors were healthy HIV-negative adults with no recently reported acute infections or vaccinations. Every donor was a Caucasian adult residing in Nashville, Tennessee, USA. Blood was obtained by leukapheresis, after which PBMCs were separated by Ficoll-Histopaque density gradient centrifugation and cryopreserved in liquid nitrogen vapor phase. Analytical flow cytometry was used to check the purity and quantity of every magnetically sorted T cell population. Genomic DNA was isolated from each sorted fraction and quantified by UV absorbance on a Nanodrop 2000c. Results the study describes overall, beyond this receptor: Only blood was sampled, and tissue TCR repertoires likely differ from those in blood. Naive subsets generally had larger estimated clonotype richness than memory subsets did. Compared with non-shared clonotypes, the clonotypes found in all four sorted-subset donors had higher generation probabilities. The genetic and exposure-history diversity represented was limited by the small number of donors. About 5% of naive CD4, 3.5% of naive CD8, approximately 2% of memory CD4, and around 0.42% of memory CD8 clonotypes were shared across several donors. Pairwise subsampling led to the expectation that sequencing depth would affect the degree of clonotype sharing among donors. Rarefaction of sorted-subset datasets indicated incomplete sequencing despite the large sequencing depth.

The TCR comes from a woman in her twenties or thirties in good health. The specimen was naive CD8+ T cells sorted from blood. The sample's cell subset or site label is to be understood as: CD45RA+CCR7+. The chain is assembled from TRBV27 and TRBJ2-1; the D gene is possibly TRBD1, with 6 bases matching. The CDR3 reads CASSLGFAGRGSLNEQFF. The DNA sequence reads TGTGCCAGCAGTTTAGGTTTCGCGGGCAGGGGATCGCTCAATGAGCAGTTCTTC.